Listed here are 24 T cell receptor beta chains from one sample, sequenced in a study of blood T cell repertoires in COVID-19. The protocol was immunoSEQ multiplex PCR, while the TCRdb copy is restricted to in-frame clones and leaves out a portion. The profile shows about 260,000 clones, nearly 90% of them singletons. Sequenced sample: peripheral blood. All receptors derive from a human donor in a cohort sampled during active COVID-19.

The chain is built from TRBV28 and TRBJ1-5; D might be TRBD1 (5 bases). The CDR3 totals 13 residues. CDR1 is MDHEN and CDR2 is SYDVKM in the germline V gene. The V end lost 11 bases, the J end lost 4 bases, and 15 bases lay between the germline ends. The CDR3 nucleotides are TGTGCCTCCCAGAGGGACTTGAATCAGCCCCAGCATTTT. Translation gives CASQRDLNQPQHF.

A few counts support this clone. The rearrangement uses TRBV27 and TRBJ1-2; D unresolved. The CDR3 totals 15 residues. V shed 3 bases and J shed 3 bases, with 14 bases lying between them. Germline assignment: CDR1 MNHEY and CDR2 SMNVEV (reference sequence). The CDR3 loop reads CASSLNGVSYYGYTF. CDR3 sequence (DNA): TGTGCCAGCAGTTTGAACGGGGTGAGCTACTATGGCTACACCTTC.

CDR3 region: CASSVAGGDSYEQYF. In DNA form, the CDR3 reads TGTGCCAGCAGCGTAGCTGGGGGGGACTCCTACGAGCAGTACTTC. This rearrangement joins TRBV9 to TRBJ2-7; TRBD2 agrees at 7 bases. There are 15 residues in the CDR3. Germline CDR1 and CDR2: SGDLS and YYNGEE. V trimming: 0 bases; J trimming: 0 bases; junction bases outside the gene matches: 3.

The CDR3 region has the DNA TGTGCCAGCGCGCGATACAGCTCTGGAAACACCATATATTTT. It is translated as CASARYSSGNTIYF. The rearrangement uses TRBV6-5 and TRBJ1-3; D is unclear. This CDR3 has 14 residues. Germline loops: CDR1 MNHEY, CDR2 SVGAGI. Trimming shortened V by 8 bases and J by 0 bases, and 11 bases separated the two germline ends.

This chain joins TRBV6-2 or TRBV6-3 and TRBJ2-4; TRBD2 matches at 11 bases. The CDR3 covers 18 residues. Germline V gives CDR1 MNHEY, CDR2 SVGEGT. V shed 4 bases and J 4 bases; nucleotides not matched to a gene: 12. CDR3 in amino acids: CASSFASGGSPRKNIQYF. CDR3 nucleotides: TGTGCCAGCAGTTTCGCTAGCGGGGGGTCTCCTAGGAAAAACATTCAGTACTTC.

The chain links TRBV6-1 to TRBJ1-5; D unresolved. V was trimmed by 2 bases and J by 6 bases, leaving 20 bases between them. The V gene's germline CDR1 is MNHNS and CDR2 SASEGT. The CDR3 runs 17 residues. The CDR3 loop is CASSEYGATVGFQPQHF. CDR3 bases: TGTGCCAGCAGTGAATACGGCGCAACAGTAGGCTTTCAGCCCCAGCATTTT.

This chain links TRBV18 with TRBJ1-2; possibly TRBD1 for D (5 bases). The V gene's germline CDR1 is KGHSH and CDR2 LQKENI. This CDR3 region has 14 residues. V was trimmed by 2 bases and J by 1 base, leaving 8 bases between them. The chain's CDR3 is CASSPTGVNYGYTF. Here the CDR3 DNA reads TGTGCCAGCTCACCAACGGGGGTTAACTATGGCTACACCTTC.

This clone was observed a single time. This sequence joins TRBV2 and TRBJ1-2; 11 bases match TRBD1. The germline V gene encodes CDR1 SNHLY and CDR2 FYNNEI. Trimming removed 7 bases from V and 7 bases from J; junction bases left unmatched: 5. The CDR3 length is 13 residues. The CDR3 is CASNGQGASGYTF. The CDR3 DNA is TGTGCCAGCAATGGACAGGGGGCAAGTGGCTACACCTTC.

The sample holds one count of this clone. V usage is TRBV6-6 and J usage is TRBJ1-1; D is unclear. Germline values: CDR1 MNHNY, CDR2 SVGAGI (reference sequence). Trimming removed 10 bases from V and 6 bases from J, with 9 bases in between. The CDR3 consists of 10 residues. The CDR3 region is CATSFPEAFF. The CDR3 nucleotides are TGTGCCACCAGCTTTCCTGAAGCTTTCTTT.

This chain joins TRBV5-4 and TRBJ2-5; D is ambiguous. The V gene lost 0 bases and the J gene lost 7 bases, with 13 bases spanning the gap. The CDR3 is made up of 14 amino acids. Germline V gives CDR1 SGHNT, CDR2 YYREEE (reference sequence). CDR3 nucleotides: TGTGCCAGCAGCTTGGAAACAGACCTGCGGACCCAGTACTTC. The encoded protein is CASSLETDLRTQYF.

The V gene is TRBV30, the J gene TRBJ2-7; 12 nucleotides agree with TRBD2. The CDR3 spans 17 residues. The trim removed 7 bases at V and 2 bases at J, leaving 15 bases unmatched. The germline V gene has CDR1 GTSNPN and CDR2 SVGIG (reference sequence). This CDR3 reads CASRGPRTSGNPYEQYF. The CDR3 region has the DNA TGTGCCTCAAGAGGCCCGCGGACTAGCGGGAATCCCTACGAGCAGTACTTC. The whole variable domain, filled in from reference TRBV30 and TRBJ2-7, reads SQTIHQWPATLVQPVGSPLSLECTVEGTSNPNLYWYRQAAGRGLQLLFYSVGIGQISSEVPQNLSASRPQDRQFILSSKKLLLSDSGFYLCASRGPRTSGNPYEQYFGPGTRLTVT.

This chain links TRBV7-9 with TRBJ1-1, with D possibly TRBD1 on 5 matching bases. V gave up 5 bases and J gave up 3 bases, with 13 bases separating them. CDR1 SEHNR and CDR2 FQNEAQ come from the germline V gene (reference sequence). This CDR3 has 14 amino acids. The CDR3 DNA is TGTGCCAGCAGCCAGGGTAGGGACTACACTGAAGCTTTCTTT. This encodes CASSQGRDYTEAFF.

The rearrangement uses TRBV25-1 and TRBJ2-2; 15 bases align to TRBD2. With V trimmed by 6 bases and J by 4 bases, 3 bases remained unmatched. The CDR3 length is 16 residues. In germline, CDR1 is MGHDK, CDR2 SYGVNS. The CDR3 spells CASSGTSGRPTGELFF. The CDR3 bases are TGTGCCAGCAGCGGGACTAGCGGGAGGCCCACCGGGGAGCTGTTTTTT.

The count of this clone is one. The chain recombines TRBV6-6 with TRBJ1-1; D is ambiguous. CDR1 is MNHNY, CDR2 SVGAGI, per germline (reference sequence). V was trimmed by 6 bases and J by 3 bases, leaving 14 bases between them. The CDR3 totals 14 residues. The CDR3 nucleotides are TGTGCCAGCAGAAGAATTGACACGTACACTGAAGCTTTCTTT. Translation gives CASRRIDTYTEAFF.

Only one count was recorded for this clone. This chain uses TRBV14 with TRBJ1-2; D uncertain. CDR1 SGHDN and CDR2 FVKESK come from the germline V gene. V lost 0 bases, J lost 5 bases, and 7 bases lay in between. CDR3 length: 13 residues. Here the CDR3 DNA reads TGTGCCAGCAGCCAAGAACCCAGATATGGCTACACCTTC. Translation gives CASSQEPRYGYTF.

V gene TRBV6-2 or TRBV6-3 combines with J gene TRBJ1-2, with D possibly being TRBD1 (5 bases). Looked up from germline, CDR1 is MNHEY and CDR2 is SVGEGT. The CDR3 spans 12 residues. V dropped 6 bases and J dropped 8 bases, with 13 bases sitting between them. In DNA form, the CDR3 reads TGTGCCAGCAGCCCGATATACAGGGGCTACACCTTC. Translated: CASSPIYRGYTF.

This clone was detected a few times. CDR3 in DNA: TGTGCCAGCAGTATGCGAGGGGGCACTGAAGCTTTCTTT. This gives the protein CASSMRGGTEAFF. The J gene is TRBJ1-1, the V gene TRBV6-5; D perhaps matches TRBD1 (6 bases). The V gene lost 5 bases and the J gene lost 4 bases, with 11 bases spanning the gap. Germline V gives CDR1 MNHEY, CDR2 SVGAGI. This CDR3 comprises 13 residues.

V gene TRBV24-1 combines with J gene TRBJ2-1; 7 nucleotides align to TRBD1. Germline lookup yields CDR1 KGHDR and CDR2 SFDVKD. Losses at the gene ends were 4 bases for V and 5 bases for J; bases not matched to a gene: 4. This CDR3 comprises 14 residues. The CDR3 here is CATSETGLNNEQFF. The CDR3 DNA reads TGTGCCACCAGTGAGACAGGGCTCAACAATGAGCAGTTCTTC.

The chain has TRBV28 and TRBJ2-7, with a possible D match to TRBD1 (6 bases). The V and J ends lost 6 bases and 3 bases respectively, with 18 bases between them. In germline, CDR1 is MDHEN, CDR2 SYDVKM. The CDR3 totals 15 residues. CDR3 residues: CASSFLGQRVYEQYF. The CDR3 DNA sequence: TGTGCCAGCAGCTTTCTCGGACAGAGGGTCTACGAGCAGTACTTC.

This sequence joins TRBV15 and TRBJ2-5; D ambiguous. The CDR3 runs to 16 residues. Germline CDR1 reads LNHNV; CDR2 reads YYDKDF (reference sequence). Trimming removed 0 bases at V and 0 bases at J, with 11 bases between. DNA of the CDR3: TGTGCCACCAGCAGAGAAACCCCCCTACACCAAGAGACCCAGTACTTC. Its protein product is CATSRETPLHQETQYF.

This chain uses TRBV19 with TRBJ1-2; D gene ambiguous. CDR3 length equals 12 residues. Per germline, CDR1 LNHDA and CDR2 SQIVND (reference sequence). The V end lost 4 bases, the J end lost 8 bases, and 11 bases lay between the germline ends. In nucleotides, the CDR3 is TGTGCCAGTAGTAATCTTCCGGGGGGCTACACCTTC. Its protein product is CASSNLPGGYTF.

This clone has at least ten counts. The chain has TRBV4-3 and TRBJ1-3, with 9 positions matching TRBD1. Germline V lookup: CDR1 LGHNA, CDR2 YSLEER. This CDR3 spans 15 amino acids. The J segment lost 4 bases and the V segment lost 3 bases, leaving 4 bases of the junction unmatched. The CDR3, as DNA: TGCGCCAGCAGCCACTCCGGGACAGGGGGAAACACCATATATTTT. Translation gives CASSHSGTGGNTIYF.

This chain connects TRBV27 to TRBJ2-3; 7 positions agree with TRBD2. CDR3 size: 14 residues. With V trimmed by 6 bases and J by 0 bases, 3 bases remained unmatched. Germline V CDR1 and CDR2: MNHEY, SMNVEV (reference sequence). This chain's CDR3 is CASRLASSTDTQYF. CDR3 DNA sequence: TGTGCCAGCAGACTAGCGTCTAGCACAGATACGCAGTATTTT.

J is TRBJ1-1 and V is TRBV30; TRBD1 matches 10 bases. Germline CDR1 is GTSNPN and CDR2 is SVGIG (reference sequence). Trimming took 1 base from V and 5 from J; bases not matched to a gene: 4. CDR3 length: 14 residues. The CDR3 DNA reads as TGTGCCTGGAGTGAGGGGACAGGGGAAACTGAAGCTTTCTTT. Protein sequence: CAWSEGTGETEAFF.